The 5 T cell receptor beta chains below all came from one sample that was sequenced in a study of regulatory T cells in long-lasting Graves disease. Arm-PCR of CDR3 regions and iRepertoire HTBI primers were used to build TCR beta libraries. Each CDR3 protein gets one entry after TCRdb re-called the multiplex PCR reads with MiXCR. Of approximately 380,000 distinct CDR3 sequences listed, around 21% were seen once; the top ten hold less than 25%. Sample time point: persistent/refractory GD, antithyroid drugs over 5 years with positive TRAb. Researchers made the TCR library from RNA that was extracted from PBMCs. Sample: peripheral blood mononuclear cells (PBMCs), taken when the disease was refractory, from a patient treated with antithyroid drugs. Every receptor here comes from a female donor with Graves disease.

This clonotype has a count of ten or more. V is TRBV2 and J is TRBJ1-5, with no clear D. V lost 2 bases and J lost 7, with 9 bases in between. Germline CDR1 reads SNHLY; CDR2 reads FYNNEI. The CDR3 extends over 13 amino acids. The CDR3 protein is CASSEQVSQPQHF. The CDR3 region has the DNA TGTGCCAGCAGTGAACAGGTTTCACAGCCCCAGCATTTT.

This clonotype came up many times. This sequence joins TRBV30 and TRBJ1-1; D gene ambiguous. Germline values: CDR1 GTSNPN, CDR2 SVGIG (reference sequence). CDR3 length: 15 amino acids. Deletions cut 5 bases from V and 4 bases from J, with 20 bases between. The CDR3 loop reads CAWSGRPGGLTEAFF. The CDR3 DNA reads as TGTGCCTGGTCGGGTCGCCCGGGAGGTCTCACTGAAGCTTTCTTT.

At least ten counts were recorded for this clonotype. The chain joins TRBV30 to TRBJ1-1, with D possibly matching TRBD1 (5 bases). This CDR3 contains 12 residues. CDR1 is GTSNPN and CDR2 is SVGIG in the germline V gene (reference sequence). V was cut by 0 bases and J by 4 bases, with 6 bases left in between. The CDR3 DNA is TGTGCCTGGAGTGTTGGGGGCACTGAAGCTTTCTTT. Translation gives CAWSVGGTEAFF.

This rearrangement joins TRBV28 to TRBJ2-1; D remains unclear. Trimming shortened V by 5 bases and J by 4 bases, and 3 bases separated the two germline ends. CDR3 size: 11 residues. Germline V lookup: CDR1 MDHEN, CDR2 SYDVKM. The CDR3 sequence is CASSTYNEQFF. The CDR3 nucleotides read TGTGCCAGCAGTACTTACAATGAGCAGTTCTTC.

This clonotype was counted ten times or more. The CDR3 DNA reads TGTGCCAGCAGCTTAGGGGAAGTTGGGACCCAGTACTTC. Its protein product is CASSLGEVGTQYF. This rearrangement joins TRBV7-2 to TRBJ2-5; D gene unclear. Trimming took off 1 base at V and 7 bases at J, with 10 bases between the two ends. The CDR3 loop spans 13 amino acids. Germline V CDR1 and CDR2: SGHTA, FQGNSA.